This T cell receptor beta chain appears in the sequencing data of a study of blood T cell repertoires in COVID-19 (dated by TCRdb to the early 2020s). Regarding the study in general: Samples from collaborators originated in the United States, Italy and Spain and spanned both the acute and convalescent phases of COVID-19. The repertoires were released in a freely available public database meant as a resource for research on the immune response to SARS-CoV-2. The samples were drawn from the first 160 participants of the ongoing ImmuneRACE study and from over a thousand subjects provided by 6 global collaborators. Nearly every sample came with metadata listing a de-identified subject ID, COVID-19 status, age in years and sex. The prospective study material was composed of cDNA or gDNA derived from T cells, B-cell-depleted T cells, or PBMCs. Subjects who had been exposed to COVID-19, were actively infected with it, or had recovered from it provided the deeply sampled blood TCRbeta repertoires that made up the dataset. HLA class I and class II types, where available, came from metadata supplied by the sample provider rather than from assay-based typing.

Reading the germline V gene gives CDR1 MNHEY and CDR2 SVGEGT. Inclusive of the bounding cysteine and phenylalanine, the CDR3 is 17 residues long. The entry retains the CDR3 DNA only, 51 bases that are in frame from base 1. A distance of 20 bases separates the germline ends of V and J, which lose 2 bases and 4 bases respectively. Participants in the prospective study were enrolled through a virtual design, were aged roughly 18 to 95 years, and lived in approximately 25 United States geographic areas. To assign participants to cohorts, the prospective study relied on clinical history that participants themselves reported in a screening survey and a study questionnaire. In the prospective study, whole blood, serum and a nasopharyngeal or oropharyngeal swab were collected from each participant by mobile phlebotomists. Over a roughly 2-month period, participants in the prospective study had the option of providing additional blood draws and questionnaires. Before DNA extraction, blood samples from the prospective study were shipped at room temperature or frozen.

TCRbeta CDR3 regions were amplified from genomic DNA by means of the immunoSEQ Assay, a bias-controlled multiplex PCR. Regarding the original processing steps: Nucleated cell counts per sample were estimated from amplification of reference gene primers within the assay. To quantify the absolute abundance of each unique TCRbeta CDR3 rearrangement, sequence reads were collapsed and filtered. For each sample, productive Simpson clonality was calculated by taking the square root of Simpson's diversity index across productive rearrangements. TCRdb obtained this table from immuneACCESS and retained in-frame rearrangements with V and J assigned. These tables miss some clones; where compared with another copy, unresolved V genes account for less than half of the shortfall, and the remainder is unexplained. The DNA was the basis for D and trimming; V, J and clone size are from that table. Recorded for this sample are around 250,000 clones; over 80% of them occurred a single time. Clones ranked in the top ten supply 0.95% to 1.5% of the sample.

About this clone: Its antigen is still unknown. No base quality values were provided; no much bigger clone lies one nucleotide off.

Broad study findings and their caveats: Clinical and demographic metadata were provided uncurated, with the amount varying by source and participant.

The V and J segments used are TRBV6-2 or TRBV6-3 and TRBJ1-2; matching of 6 bases hints at TRBD1 as the D gene. Specimen: PBMCs or T cells enriched from blood (not recorded which). The TCR comes from a human donor in a cohort exposed to, infected with or recovered from COVID-19 (not recorded which). The donor label of this sample is uncertain. The CDR3 region has the sequence CASSYGNQAGTRYGYTF. Here is the DNA: TGTGCCAGCAGTTACGGCAACCAGGCCGGGACACGCTATGGCTACACCTTC.